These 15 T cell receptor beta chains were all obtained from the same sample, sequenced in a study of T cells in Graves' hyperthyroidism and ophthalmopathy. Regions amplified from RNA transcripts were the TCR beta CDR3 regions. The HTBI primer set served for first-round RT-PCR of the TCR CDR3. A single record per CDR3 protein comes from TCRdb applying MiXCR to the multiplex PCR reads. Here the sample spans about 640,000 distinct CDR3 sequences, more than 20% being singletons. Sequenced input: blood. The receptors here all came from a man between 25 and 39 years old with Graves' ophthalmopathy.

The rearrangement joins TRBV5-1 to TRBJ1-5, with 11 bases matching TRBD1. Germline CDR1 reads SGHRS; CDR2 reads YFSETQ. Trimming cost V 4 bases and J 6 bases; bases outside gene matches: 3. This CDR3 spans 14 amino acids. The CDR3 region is CASSTGTGGQPQHF. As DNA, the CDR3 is TGCGCCAGCAGCACCGGGACAGGGGGTCAGCCCCAGCATTTT.

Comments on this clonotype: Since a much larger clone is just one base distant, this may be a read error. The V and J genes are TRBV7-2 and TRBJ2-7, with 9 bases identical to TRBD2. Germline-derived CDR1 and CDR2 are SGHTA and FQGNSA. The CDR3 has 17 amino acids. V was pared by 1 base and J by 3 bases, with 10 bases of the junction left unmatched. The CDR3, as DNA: TGTGCCAGCAGCTTAGGGGTTATAGCGGGAGTTCGCTACGAGCAGTACTTC. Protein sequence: CASSLGVIAGVRYEQYF. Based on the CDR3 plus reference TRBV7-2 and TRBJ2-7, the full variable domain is GAGVSQSPSNKVTEKGKDVELRCDPISGHTALYWYRQSLGQGLEFLIYFQGNSAPDKSGLPSDRFSAERTGGSVSTLTIQRTQQEDSAVYLCASSLGVIAGVRYEQYFGPGTRLTVT.

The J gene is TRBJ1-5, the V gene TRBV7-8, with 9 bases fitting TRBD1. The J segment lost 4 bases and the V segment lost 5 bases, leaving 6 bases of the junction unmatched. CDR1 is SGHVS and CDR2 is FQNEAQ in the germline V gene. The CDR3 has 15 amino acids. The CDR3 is CASSGRTGDNQPQHF. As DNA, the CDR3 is TGTGCCAGCAGCGGTCGGACAGGGGATAATCAGCCCCAGCATTTT.

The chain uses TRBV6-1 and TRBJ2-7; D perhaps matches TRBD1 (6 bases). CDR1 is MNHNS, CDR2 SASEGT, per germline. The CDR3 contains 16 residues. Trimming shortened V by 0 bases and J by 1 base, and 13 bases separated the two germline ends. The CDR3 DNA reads TGTGCCAGCAGTGAAGCAAGACAGGTCCCTTCCTACGAGCAGTACTTC. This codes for CASSEARQVPSYEQYF.

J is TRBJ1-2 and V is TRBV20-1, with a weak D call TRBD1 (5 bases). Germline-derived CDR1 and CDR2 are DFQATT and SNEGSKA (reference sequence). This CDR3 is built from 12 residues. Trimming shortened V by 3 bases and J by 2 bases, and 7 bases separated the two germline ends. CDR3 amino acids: CSASPGNYGYTF. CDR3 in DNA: TGCAGTGCTAGTCCAGGGAACTATGGCTACACCTTC.

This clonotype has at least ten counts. CDR3 DNA sequence: TGCGCCAGCAGCTTGGTTTCCCACCAGGCTGAGCAGTTCTTC. It codes for CASSLVSHQAEQFF. The chain employs TRBV5-1 and TRBJ2-1; D is unclear. V was shortened by 0 bases and J by 9 bases, with 13 bases between the two germline ends. The CDR3 loop spans 14 amino acids. Germline V gives CDR1 SGHRS, CDR2 YFSETQ. Complete variable domain (other parts from reference TRBV5-1 and TRBJ2-1): KAGVTQTPRYLIKTRGQQVTLSCSPISGHRSVSWYQQTPGQGLQFLFEYFSETQRNKGNFPGRFSGRQFSNSRSEMNVSTLELGDSALYLCASSLVSHQAEQFFGPGTRLTVL.

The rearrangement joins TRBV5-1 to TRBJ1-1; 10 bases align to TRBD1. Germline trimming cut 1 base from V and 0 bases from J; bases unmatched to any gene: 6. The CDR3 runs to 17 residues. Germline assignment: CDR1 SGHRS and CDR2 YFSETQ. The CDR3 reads CASSLFRQGALNTEAFF. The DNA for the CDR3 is TGCGCCAGCAGCTTGTTTCGACAGGGGGCTCTGAACACTGAAGCTTTCTTT.

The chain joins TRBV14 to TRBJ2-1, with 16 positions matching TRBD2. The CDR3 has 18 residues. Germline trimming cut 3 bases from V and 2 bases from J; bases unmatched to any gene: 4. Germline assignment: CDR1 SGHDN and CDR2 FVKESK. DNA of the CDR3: TGTGCCAGCAGCCAGGGACTAGCGGGAGGGCCGGCCTACAATGAGCAGTTCTTC. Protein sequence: CASSQGLAGGPAYNEQFF. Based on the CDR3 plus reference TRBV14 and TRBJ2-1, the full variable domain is EAGVTQFPSHSVIEKGQTVTLRCDPISGHDNLYWYRRVMGKEIKFLLHFVKESKQDESGMPNNRFLAERTGGTYSTLKVQPAELEDSGVYFCASSQGLAGGPAYNEQFFGPGTRLTVL.

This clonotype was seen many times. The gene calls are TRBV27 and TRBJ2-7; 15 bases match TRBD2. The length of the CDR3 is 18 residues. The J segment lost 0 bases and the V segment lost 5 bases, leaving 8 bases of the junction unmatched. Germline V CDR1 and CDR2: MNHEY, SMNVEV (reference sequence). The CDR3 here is CASSSGLAGGPSSYEQYF. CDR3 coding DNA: TGTGCCAGCAGTAGTGGACTAGCGGGAGGGCCGAGCTCCTACGAGCAGTACTTC.

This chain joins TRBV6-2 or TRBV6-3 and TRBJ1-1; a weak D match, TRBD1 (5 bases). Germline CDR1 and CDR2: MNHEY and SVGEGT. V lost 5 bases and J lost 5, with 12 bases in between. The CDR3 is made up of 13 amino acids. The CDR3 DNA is TGTGCCAGCAGTCCCTGGGAGGGGACTGAAGCTTTCTTT. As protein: CASSPWEGTEAFF.

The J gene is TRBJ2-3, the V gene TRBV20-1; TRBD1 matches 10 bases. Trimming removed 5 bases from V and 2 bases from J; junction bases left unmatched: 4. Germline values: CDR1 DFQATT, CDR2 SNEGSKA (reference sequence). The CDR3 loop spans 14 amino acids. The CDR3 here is CSASGTGVTDTQYF. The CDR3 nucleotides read TGCAGTGCTTCCGGGACAGGGGTCACAGATACGCAGTATTTT.

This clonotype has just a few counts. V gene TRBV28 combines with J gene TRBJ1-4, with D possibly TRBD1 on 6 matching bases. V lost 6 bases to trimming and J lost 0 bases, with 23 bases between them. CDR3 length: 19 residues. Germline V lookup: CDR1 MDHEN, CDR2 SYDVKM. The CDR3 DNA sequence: TGTGCCAGCAGCCTGACAGTGGGCAGGGGAGACGCAACTAATGAAAAACTGTTTTTT. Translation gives CASSLTVGRGDATNEKLFF.

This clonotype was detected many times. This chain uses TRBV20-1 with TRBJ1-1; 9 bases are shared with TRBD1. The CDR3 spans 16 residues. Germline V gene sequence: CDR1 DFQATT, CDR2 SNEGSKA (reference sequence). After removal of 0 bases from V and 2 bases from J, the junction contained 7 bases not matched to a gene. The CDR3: CSARDRGTGTNTEAFF. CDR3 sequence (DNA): TGCAGTGCTAGAGATAGGGGGACAGGGACAAACACTGAAGCTTTCTTT.

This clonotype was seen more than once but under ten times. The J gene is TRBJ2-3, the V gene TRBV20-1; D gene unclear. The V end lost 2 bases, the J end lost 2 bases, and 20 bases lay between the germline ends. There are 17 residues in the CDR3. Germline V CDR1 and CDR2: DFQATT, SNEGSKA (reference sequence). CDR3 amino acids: CSARPRARNRTTDTQYF. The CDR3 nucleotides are TGCAGTGCTAGACCCCGGGCCCGGAACCGAACCACAGATACGCAGTATTTT.

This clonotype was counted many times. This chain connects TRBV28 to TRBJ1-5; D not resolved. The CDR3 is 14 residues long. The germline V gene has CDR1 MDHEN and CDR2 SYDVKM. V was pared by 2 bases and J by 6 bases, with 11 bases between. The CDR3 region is CASSLVTVPQPQHF. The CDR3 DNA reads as TGTGCCAGCAGTTTAGTCACAGTCCCTCAGCCCCAGCATTTT.